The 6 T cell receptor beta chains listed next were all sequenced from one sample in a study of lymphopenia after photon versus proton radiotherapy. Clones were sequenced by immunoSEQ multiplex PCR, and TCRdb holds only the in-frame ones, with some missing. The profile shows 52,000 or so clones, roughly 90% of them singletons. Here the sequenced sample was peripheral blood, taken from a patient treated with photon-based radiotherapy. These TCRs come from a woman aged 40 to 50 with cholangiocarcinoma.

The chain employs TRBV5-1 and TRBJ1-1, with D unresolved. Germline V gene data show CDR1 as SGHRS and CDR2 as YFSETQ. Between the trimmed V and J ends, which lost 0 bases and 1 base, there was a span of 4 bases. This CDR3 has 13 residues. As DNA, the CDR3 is TGCGCCAGCAGCTTGGAAGGGAACACTGAAGCTTTCTTT. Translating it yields CASSLEGNTEAFF.

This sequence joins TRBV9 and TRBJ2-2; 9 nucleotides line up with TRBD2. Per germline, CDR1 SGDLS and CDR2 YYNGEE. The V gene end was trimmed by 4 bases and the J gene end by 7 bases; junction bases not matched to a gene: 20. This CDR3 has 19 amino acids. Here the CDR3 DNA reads TGTGCCAGCAGCCCGCCGCTTAGGGGTGGCGGGAGGGCCGGCGGGGAGCTGTTTTTT. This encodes CASSPPLRGGGRAGGELFF.

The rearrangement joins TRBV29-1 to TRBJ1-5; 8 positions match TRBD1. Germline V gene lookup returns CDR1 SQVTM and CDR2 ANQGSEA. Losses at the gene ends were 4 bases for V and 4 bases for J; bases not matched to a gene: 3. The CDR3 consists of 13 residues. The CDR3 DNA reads TGCAGCGTTGCACAGGGGGTGAATCAGCCCCAGCATTTT. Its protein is CSVAQGVNQPQHF.

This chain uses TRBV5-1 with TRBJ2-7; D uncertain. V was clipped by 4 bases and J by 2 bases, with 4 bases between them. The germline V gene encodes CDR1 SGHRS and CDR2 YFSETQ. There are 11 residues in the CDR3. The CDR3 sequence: CASSGPYEQYF. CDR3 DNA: TGCGCCAGCAGCGGCCCCTACGAGCAGTACTTC.

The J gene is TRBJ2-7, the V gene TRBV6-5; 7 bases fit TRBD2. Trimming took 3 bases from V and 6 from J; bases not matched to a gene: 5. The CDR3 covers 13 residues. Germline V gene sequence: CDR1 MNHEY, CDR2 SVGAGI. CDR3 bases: TGTGCCAGCAGTTATCTGGGAGGGCGCGAGCAGTACTTC. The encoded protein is CASSYLGGREQYF.

CDR3 residues: CASAAGTSGYNEQFF. The CDR3 nucleotides are TGCGCCAGCGCAGCCGGGACTAGCGGCTACAATGAGCAGTTCTTC. This rearrangement joins TRBV10-1 to TRBJ2-1; 11 bases line up with TRBD2. Germline-derived CDR1 and CDR2 are WNHNN and SYGVQD (reference sequence). The junction had 6 bases not matched to a gene; V was cut back by 8 bases and J by 3 bases. The CDR3 runs to 15 residues.